The clone carrying this T cell receptor (beta chain) occurred once. Its antigen is currently unknown. The sort gate was single viable CD3+CD4+CD8-CD45RO+ cells for memory CD4+ T cells. This entry belongs to a study of memory CD4+ T cells and cytomegalovirus serostatus. TCRdb's table, derived via immunoSEQ multiplex PCR, lists solely in-frame clones and lacks some. This table has roughly 45,000 clones, around 72% appearing once. The study, taken as a whole, reports: Of about 150 reported CMV TCRbeta sequences, under 80 were found in memory CD4+ repertoires.

The clonotype originates from an adult in good health and CMV-seronegative. The specimen sequenced was memory CD4+ T cells from blood.

CDR3 coding DNA: TGTGCCAGCAGCGGGGGACAGGGCCATTGGAATGAAGCTTTCTTT. Translated, it gives CASSGGQGHWNEAFF. The rearrangement joins TRBV5-5 to TRBJ1-1; 9 bases agree with TRBD1. This CDR3 has 15 residues. After removal of 4 bases from V and 7 bases from J, the junction contained 11 bases not matched to a gene. CDR1 is SGHKS and CDR2 is YYEKEE in the germline V gene (reference sequence).